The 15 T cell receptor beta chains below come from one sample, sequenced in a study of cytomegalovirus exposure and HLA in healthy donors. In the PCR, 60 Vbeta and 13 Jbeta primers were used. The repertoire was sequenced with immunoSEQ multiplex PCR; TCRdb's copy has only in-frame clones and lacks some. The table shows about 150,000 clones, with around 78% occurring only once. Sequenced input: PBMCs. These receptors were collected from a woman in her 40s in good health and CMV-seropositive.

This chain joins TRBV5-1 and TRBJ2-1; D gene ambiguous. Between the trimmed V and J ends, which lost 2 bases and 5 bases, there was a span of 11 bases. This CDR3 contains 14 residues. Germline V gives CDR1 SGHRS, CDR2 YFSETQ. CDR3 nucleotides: TGCGCCAGCAGCTTCGGAGCAGAGAACAATGAGCAGTTCTTC. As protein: CASSFGAENNEQFF. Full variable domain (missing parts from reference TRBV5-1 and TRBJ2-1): KAGVTQTPRYLIKTRGQQVTLSCSPISGHRSVSWYQQTPGQGLQFLFEYFSETQRNKGNFPGRFSGRQFSNSRSEMNVSTLELGDSALYLCASSFGAENNEQFFGPGTRLTVL.

CDR3 amino acids: CASSYTSRGSYGYTF. The CDR3 DNA reads TGTGCCAGCAGTTACACCTCGCGGGGGTCCTATGGCTACACCTTC. V usage is TRBV6-5 and J usage is TRBJ1-2, with D possibly matching TRBD1 (5 bases). Trimming pared 2 bases from V and 4 bases from J, leaving 14 bases between. The germline V gene encodes CDR1 MNHEY and CDR2 SVGAGI. This CDR3 comprises 15 residues.

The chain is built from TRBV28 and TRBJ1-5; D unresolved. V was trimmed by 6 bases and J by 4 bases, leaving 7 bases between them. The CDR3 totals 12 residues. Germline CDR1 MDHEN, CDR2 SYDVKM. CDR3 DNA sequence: TGTGCCAGCAGGTCGCTAAATCAGCCCCAGCATTTT. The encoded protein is CASRSLNQPQHF.

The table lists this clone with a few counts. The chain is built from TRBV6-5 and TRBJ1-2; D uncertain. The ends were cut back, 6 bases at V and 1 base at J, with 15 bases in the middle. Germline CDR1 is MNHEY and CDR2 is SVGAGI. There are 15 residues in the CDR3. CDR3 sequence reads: CASRILSFLNYGYTF. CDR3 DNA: TGTGCCAGCAGAATCCTAAGTTTTCTTAACTATGGCTACACCTTC.

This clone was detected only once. Here the CDR3 reads CASSPDRDYGYTF. In nucleotides, the CDR3 is TGTGCCAGCAGTCCAGACAGAGACTATGGCTACACCTTC. The chain joins TRBV16 to TRBJ1-2; D perhaps matches TRBD1 (5 bases). The CDR3 length is 13 residues. CDR1 KGHSY and CDR2 FQNENV come from the germline V gene. Deletions cut 6 bases from V and 3 bases from J, with 11 bases between.

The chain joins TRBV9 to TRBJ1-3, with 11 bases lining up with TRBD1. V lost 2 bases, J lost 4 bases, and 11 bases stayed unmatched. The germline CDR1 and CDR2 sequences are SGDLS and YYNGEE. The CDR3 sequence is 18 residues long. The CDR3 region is CASSVSDGQGAVGNTIYF. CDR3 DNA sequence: TGTGCCAGCAGCGTGAGCGACGGACAGGGGGCTGTGGGAAACACCATATATTTT.

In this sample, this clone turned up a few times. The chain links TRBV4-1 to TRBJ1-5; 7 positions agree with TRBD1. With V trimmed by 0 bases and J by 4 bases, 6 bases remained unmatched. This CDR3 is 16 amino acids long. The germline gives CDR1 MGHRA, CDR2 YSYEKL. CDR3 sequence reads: CASSQESGTVNQPQHF. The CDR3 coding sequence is TGCGCCAGCAGCCAAGAGTCAGGGACAGTGAATCAGCCCCAGCATTTT.

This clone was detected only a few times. The CDR3 DNA sequence: TGTGCCAGCGCAGTTCTTTCTACGGGGTACGAGCAGTACTTC. This encodes CASAVLSTGYEQYF. The chain joins TRBV27 to TRBJ2-7, with a weak D call TRBD2 (5 bases). Trimming pared 8 bases from V and 4 bases from J, leaving 18 bases between. Germline loops: CDR1 MNHEY, CDR2 SMNVEV (reference sequence). The CDR3 sequence is 14 residues long.

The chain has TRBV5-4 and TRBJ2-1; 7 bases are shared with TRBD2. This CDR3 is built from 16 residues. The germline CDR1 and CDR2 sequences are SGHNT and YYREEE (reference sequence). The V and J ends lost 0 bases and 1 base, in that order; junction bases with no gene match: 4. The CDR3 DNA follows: TGTGCCAGCAGCTTGGACCTGCGGGGGTCCTACAATGAGCAGTTCTTC. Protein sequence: CASSLDLRGSYNEQFF.

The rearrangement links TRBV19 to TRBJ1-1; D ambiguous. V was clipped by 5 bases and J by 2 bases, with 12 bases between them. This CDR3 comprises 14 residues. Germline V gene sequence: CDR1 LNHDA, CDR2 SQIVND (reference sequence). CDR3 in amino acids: CASSVSTINTEAFF. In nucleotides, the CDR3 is TGTGCCAGTAGTGTCTCAACAATAAACACTGAAGCTTTCTTT.

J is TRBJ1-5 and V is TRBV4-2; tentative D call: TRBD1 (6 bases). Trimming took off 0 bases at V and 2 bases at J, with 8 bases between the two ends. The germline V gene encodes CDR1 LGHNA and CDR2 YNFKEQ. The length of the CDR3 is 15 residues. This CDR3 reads CASSQEEGGNQPQHF. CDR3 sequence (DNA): TGTGCCAGCAGCCAAGAAGAGGGGGGCAATCAGCCCCAGCATTTT.

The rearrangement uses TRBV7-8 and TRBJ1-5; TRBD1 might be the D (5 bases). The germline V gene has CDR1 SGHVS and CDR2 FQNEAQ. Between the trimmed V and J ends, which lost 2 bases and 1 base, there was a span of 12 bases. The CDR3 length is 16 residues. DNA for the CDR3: TGTGCCAGCAGCTTATCCGGGGGTTGGAGCAATCAGCCCCAGCATTTT. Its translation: CASSLSGGWSNQPQHF.

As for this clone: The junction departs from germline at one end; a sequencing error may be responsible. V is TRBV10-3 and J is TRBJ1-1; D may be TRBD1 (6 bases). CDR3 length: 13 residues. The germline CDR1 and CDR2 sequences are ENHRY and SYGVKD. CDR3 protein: CAISEQQGTGAFF. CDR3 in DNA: TGTGCCATCAGTGAGCAACAGGGAACTGGAGCTTTCTTT.

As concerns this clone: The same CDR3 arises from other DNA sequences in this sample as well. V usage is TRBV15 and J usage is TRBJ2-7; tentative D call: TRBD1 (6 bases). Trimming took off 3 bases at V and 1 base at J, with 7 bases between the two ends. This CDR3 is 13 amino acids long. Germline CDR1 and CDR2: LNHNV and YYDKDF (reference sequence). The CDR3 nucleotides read TGTGCCACCAGCAGGGACAGTTCCTACGAGCAGTACTTC. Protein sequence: CATSRDSSYEQYF.

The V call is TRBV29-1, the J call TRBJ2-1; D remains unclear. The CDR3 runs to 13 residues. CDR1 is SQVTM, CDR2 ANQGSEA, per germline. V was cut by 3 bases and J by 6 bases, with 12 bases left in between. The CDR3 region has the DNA TGCAGCGTTGATTCCCCAGGCCCCAATGAGCAGTTCTTC. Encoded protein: CSVDSPGPNEQFF.